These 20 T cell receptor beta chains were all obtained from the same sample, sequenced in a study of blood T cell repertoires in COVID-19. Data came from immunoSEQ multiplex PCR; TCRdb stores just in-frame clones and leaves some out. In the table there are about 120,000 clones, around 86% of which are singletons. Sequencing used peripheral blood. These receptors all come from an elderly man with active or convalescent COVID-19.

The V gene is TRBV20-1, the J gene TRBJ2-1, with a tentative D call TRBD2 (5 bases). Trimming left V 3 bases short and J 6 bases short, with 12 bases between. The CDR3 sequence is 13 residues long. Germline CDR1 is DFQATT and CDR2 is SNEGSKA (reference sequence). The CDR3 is CSASRGRSNEQFF. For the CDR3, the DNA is TGCAGTGCTAGTCGTGGGAGAAGCAATGAGCAGTTCTTC.

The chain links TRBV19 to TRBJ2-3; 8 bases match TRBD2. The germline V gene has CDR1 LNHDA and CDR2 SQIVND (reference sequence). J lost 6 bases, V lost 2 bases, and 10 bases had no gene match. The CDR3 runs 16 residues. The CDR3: CASSISRGGVGDTQYF. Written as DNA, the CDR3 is TGTGCCAGTAGTATAAGTCGGGGGGGAGTTGGGGATACGCAGTATTTT. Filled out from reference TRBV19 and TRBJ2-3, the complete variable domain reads DGGITQSPKYLFRKEGQNVTLSCEQNLNHDAMYWYRQDPGQGLRLIYYSQIVNDFQKGDIAEGYSVSREKKESFPLTVTSAQKNPTAFYLCASSISRGGVGDTQYFGPGTRLTVL.

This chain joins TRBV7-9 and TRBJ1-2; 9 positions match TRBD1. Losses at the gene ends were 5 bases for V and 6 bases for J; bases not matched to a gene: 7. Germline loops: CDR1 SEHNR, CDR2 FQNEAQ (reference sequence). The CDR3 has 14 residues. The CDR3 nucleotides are TGTGCCAGCAGCGCCGGACAGGGGACCGATGGCTACACCTTC. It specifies CASSAGQGTDGYTF.

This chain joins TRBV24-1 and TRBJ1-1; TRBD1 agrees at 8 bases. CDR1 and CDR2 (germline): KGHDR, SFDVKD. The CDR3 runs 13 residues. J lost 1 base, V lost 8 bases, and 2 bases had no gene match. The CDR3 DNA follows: TGTGCCACCAAAGGACAGGGGAACACTGAAGCTTTCTTT. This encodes CATKGQGNTEAFF.

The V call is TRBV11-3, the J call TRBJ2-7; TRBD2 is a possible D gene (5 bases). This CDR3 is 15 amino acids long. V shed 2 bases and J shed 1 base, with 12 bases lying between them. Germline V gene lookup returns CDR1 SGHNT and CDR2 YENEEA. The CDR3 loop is CASSLQGGLSYEQYF. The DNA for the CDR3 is TGTGCCAGCAGCTTACAAGGTGGACTTTCCTACGAGCAGTACTTC.

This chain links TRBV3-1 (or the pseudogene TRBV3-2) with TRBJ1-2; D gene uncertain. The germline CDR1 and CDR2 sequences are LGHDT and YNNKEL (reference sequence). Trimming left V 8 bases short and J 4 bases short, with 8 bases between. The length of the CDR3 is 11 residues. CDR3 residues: CASGSGYGYTF. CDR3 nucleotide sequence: TGTGCCAGCGGGTCGGGCTATGGCTACACCTTC.

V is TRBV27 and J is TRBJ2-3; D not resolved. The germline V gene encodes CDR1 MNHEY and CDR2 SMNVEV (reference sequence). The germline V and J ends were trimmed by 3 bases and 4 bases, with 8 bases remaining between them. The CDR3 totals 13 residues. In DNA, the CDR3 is TGTGCCAGCAGTTTCCGGTTTGCAGATACGCAGTATTTT. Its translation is CASSFRFADTQYF.

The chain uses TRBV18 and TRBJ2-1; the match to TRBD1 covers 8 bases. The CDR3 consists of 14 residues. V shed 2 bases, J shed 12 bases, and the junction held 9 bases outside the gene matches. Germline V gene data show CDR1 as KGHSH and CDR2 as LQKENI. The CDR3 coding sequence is TGTGCCAGCTCACCAGCAGGGGGCCTGGGGGGGCAGTTCTTC. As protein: CASSPAGGLGGQFF.

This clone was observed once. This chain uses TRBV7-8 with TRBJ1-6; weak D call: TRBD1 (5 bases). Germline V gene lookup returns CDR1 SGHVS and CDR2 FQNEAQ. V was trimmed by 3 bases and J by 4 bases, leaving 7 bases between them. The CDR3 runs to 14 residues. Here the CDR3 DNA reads TGTGCCAGCAGCTTCGACAGATATAATTCACCCCTCCACTTT. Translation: CASSFDRYNSPLHF.

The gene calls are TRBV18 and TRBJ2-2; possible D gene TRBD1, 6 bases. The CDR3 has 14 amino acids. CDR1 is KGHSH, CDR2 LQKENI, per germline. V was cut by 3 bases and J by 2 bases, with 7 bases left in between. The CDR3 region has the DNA TGTGCCAGCTCACCGGGACATAACACCGGGGAGCTGTTTTTT. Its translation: CASSPGHNTGELFF.

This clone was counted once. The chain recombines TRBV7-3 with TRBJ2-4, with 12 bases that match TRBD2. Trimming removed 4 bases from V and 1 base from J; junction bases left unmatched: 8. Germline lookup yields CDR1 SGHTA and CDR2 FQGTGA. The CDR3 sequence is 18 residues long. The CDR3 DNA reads TGTGCCAGCAGCTCCCGCGGACTAGCGGGAATGGCCAAAAACATTCAGTACTTC. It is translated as CASSSRGLAGMAKNIQYF.

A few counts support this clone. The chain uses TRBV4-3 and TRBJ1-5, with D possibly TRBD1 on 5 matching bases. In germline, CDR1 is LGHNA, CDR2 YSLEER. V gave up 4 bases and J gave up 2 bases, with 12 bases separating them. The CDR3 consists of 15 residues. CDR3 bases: TGCGCCAGCAGCCTAAGTTGGGGCGGCAATCAGCCCCAGCATTTT. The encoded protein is CASSLSWGGNQPQHF.

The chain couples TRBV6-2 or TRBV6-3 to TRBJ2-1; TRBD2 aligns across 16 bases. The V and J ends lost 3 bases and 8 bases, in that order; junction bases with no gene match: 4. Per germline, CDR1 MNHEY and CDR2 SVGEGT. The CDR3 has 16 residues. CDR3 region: CASSYGTSGRADEQFF. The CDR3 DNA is TGTGCCAGCAGTTATGGGACTAGCGGGAGGGCCGATGAGCAGTTCTTC.

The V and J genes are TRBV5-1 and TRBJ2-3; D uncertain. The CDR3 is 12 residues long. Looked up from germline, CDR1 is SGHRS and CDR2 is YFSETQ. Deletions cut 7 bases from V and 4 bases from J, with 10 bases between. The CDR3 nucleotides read TGCGCCAGCGCCGACATGGCAGATACGCAGTATTTT. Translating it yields CASADMADTQYF.

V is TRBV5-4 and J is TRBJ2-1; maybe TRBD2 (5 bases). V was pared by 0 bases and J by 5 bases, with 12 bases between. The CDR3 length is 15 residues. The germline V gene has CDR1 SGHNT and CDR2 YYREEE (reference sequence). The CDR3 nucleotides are TGTGCCAGCAGCTTGGATCTAGCTAGTAACAATGAGCAGTTCTTC. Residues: CASSLDLASNNEQFF. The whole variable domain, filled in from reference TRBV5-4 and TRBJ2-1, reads ETGVTQSPTHLIKTRGQQVTLRCSSQSGHNTVSWYQQALGQGPQFIFQYYREEENGRGNFPPRFSGLQFPNYSSELNVNALELDDSALYLCASSLDLASNNEQFFGPGTRLTVL.

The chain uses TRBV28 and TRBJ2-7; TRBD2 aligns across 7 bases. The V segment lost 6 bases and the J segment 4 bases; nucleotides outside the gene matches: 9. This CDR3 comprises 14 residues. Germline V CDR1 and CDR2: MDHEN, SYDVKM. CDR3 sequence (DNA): TGTGCCAGCAGCATACCAGGACTAGTTTACGAGCAGTACTTC. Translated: CASSIPGLVYEQYF. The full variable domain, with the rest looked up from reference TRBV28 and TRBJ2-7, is DVKVTQSSRYLVKRTGEKVFLECVQDMDHENMFWYRQDPGLGLRLIYFSYDVKMKEKGDIPEGYSVSREKKERFSLILESASTNQTSMYLCASSIPGLVYEQYFGPGTRLTVT.

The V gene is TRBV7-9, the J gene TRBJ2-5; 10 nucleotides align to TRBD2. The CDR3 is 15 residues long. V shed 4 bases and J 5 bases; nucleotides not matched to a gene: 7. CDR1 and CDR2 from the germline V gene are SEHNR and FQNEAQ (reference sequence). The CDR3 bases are TGTGCCAGCAGCTCGCTAGCGGGGGCTGGGGAGACCCAGTACTTC. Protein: CASSSLAGAGETQYF.

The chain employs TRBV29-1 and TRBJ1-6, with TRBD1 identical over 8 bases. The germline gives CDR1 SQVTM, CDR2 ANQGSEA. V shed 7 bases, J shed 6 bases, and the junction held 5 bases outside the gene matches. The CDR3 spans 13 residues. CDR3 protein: CSAGQGPNSPLHF. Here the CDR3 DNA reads TGCAGCGCCGGACAGGGTCCTAATTCACCCCTCCACTTT.

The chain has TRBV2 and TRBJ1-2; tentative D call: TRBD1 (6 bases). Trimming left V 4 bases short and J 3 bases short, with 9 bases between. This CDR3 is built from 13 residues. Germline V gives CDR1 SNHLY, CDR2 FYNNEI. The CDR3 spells CASSGGGDYGYTF. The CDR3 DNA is TGTGCCAGCAGTGGAGGGGGGGACTATGGCTACACCTTC.

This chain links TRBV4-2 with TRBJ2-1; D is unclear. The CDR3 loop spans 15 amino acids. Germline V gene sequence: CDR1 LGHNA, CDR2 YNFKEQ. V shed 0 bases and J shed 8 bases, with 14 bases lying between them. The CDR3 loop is CASSQDLRLADEQFF. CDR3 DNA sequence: TGTGCCAGCAGCCAAGATCTGCGTCTGGCGGATGAGCAGTTCTTC.